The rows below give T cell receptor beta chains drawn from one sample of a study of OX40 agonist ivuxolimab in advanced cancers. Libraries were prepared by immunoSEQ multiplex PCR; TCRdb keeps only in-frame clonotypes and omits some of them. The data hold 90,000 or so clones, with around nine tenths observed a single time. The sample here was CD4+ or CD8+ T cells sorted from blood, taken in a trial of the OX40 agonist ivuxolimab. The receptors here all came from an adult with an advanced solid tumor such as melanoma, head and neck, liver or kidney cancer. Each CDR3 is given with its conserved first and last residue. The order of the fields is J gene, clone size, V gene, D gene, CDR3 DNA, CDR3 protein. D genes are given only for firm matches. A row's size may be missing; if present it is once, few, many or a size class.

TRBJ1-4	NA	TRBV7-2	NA	TGTGCCAGCAGCTTAGCGGGACCTGGTGAAAAACTGTTTTTT	CASSLAGPGEKLFF
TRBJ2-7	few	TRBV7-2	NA	TGTGCCAGCATGGAGGGGACGGTCTTC	CASMEGTVF
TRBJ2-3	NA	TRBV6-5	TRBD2	TGTGCCACCGGGCGGGGGGGAGATACGCAGTATTTT	CATGRGGDTQYF
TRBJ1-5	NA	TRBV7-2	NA	TGTGCCAGCAGCCCTCAGATTTCGGGGGGCCAGCCCCAGCATTTT	CASSPQISGGQPQHF
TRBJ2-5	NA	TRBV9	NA	TGTGCCAGCAGCGGCCGAATAATGGGAGAGACCCAGTACTTC	CASSGRIMGETQYF
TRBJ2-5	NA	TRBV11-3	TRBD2	TGTGCCAGCAGCCTAGCGGGGTCAGGACAAGAGACCCAGTACTTC	CASSLAGSGQETQYF
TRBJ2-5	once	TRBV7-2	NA	TGTGCCAGCAGCTTAGGGTGGGGGGGCGGCAGCAAACAAGAGACCCAGTACTTC	CASSLGWGGGSKQETQYF
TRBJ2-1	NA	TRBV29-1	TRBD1	TGCAGCTTCAGGGGGCTGGCCTACAATGAGCAGTTCTTC	CSFRGLAYNEQFF
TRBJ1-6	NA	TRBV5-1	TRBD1	TGCGCCAGCAGCTGGACAGGGAGCGATACACCCCTCCACTTT	CASSWTGSDTPLHF
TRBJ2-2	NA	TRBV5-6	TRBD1	TGTGCCAGCAGCTTTGGTACAGGGGTGGCCGGGGAGCTGTTTTTT	CASSFGTGVAGELFF
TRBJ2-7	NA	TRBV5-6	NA	TGTGCCAGCAGCTTGGGCCGGAGTTCTAGGGAGCAGTACTTC	CASSLGRSSREQYF
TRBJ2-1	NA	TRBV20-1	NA	TGCAGTGCTAGAGATGGGCGGGAGCAGTTCTTC	CSARDGREQFF
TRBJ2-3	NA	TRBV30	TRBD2	TGTGCCTGGAGCAAGGGGAGGGTCACAGATACGCAGTATTTT	CAWSKGRVTDTQYF
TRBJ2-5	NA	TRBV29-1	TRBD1	TGCAGCGTTCGGGGCTACCGCGCGACAGGGGCACAAGAGACCCAGTACTTC	CSVRGYRATGAQETQYF
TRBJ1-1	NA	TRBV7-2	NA	TGTGCCAGCAGCCCCCAATCCCTTGAAGCTTTCTTT	CASSPQSLEAFF
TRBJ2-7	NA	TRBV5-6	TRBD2	TGTGCCAGCAGCCTCGGGACTAGCGGGGCCCGCAAATACTTC	CASSLGTSGARKYF
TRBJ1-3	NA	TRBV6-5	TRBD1	TGTGCCAGCAGTTACGGGGGGACAGCTACTGGAAACACCATATATTTT	CASSYGGTATGNTIYF
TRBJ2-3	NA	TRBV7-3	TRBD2	TGTGCCAGCAGCTCCCGCGGGGGGCCGGGGGATACGCAGTATTTT	CASSSRGGPGDTQYF
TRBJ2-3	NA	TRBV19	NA	TGTGCCAGTAGTATTGCCCCACACACAGATACGCAGTATTTT	CASSIAPHTDTQYF
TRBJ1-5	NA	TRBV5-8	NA	TGTGCCAGCAGCGAACAGGGACGAGGGCAGCCCCAGCATTTT	CASSEQGRGQPQHF
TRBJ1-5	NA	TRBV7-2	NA	TGTGCCAGCAGCAGCCCGGGCGGACAGTATAGCAATCAGCCCCAGCATTTT	CASSSPGGQYSNQPQHF
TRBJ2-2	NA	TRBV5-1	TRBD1	TGCGCCAGCAGCTCGACCATTCAAGGGACAGGGAGGACCGGGGAGCTGTTTTTT	CASSSTIQGTGRTGELFF
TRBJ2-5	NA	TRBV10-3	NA	TGTGCCACTCAAAAGCGGGACCAAGAGACCCAGTACTTC	CATQKRDQETQYF
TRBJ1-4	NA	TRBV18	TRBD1	TGTGCCAGCTCACCAGCGCCGACAGGGGATGAAAAACTGTTTTTT	CASSPAPTGDEKLFF
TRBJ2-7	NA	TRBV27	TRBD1	TGTGCCAGCAGTTTAGGGACAGCAACTCCAACATACTTC	CASSLGTATPTYF
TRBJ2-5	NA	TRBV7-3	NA	TGTGCCAGCAGCGGACGGCAACAAGAGACCCAGTACTTC	CASSGRQQETQYF
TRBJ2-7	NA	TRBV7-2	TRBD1	TGTGCCAGCAGCTTCGGACAGGGAGTTCCCTACGAGCAGTACTTC	CASSFGQGVPYEQYF
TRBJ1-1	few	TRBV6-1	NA	TGTGCCAGCAGTGATCAGGGTGACACTGAAGCTTTCTTT	CASSDQGDTEAFF
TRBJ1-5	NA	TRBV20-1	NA	TGCAGTGCTAGCTCGGGTAGCGCCCAGCATTTT	CSASSGSAQHF
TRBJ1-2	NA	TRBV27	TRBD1	TGTGCCAGCACTTCGACAGGGAGGGAGGGGAAGGGCTACACCTTC	CASTSTGREGKGYTF
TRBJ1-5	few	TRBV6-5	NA	TGTGCCAGCAGTTACAGGGAGGGTCAGCCCCAGCATTTT	CASSYREGQPQHF
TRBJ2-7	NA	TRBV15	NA	TGTGCCACCAGCATGGGCCAGGGCTCCTACGAGCAGTACTTC	CATSMGQGSYEQYF
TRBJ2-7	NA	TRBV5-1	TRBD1	TGCGCCAGCAGCTTGGTTGGGACAGAGTACGAGCAGTACTTC	CASSLVGTEYEQYF
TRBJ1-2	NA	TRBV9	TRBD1	TGTGCCAGCAAACGACAGGGGATGGGCTATGGCTACACCTTC	CASKRQGMGYGYTF
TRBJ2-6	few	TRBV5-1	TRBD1	TGCGCCAGCAGGGCCACGACAGGGGCGAACGTCCTGACTTTC	CASRATTGANVLTF
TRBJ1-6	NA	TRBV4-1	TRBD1	TGCGCCAGCAGCCCAACCGACAGGGGCAGTAATTCACCCCTCCACTTT	CASSPTDRGSNSPLHF
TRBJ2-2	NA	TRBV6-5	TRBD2	TGTGCCAGCCGGACTAGCGGGAGGTCCGGGGAGCTGTTTTTT	CASRTSGRSGELFF
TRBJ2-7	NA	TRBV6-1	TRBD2	TGTGCCAGCAGGGCTAGCGGGAACGAGCAGTACTTC	CASRASGNEQYF
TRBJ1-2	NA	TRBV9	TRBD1	TGTGCCAGCAGCGTCGGACAGGGGACCTATGGCTACACCTTC	CASSVGQGTYGYTF
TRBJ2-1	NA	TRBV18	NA	TGTGCCAGCTCACCACCGGGGGGCAGGGACAATGAGCAGTTCTTC	CASSPPGGRDNEQFF
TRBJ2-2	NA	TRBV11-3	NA	TGTGCCAGCAGCTTATACGGGGAGAACACCGGGGAGCTGTTTTTT	CASSLYGENTGELFF
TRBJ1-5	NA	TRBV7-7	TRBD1	TGTGCCAGCAGCTTAAAAACCCAGACAGGGGCTTCAAATCAGCCCCAGCATTTT	CASSLKTQTGASNQPQHF
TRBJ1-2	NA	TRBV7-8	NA	TGTGCCAGCAGCGCAATGACAGGTCTTTATGGCTACACCTTC	CASSAMTGLYGYTF
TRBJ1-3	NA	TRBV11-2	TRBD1	TGTGCCAGCAGCCGACAGGGGCAGGCTGGAAACACCATATATTTT	CASSRQGQAGNTIYF